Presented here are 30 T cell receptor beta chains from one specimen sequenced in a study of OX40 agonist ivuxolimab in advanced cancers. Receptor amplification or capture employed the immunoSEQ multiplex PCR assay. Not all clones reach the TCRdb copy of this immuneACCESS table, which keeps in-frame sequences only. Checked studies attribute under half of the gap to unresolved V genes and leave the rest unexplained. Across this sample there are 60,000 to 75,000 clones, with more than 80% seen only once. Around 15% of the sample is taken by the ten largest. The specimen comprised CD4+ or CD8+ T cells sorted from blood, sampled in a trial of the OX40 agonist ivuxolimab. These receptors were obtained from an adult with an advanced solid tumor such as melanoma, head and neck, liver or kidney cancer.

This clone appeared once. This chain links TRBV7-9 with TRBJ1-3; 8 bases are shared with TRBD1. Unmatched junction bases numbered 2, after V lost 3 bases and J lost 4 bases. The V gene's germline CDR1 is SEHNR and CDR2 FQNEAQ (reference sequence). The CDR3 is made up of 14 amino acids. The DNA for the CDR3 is TGTGCCAGCAGCTTCAGGGGGCTGGGAAACACCATATATTTT. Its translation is CASSFRGLGNTIYF.

The CDR3 region is CASSYSVYTDTQYF. CDR3 DNA: TGTGCCAGCAGTTACTCCGTCTACACAGATACGCAGTATTTT. V usage is TRBV6-5 and J usage is TRBJ2-3; D gene uncertain. The CDR3 has 14 residues. Germline assignment: CDR1 MNHEY and CDR2 SVGAGI. The V end was cut by 0 bases, the J end by 2 bases, with 6 bases between.

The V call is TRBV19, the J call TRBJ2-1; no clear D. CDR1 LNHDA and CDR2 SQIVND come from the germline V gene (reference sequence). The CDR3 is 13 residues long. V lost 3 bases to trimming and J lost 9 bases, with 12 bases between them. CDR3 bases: TGTGCCAGTAGTATCCTCTTTGCTGGTGAGCAGTTCTTC. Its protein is CASSILFAGEQFF.

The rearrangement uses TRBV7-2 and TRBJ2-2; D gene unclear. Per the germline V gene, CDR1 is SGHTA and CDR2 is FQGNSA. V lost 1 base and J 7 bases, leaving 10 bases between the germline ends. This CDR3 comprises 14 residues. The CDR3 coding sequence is TGTGCCAGCAGCTTAGTCTATCCTGGCGGGGAGCTGTTTTTT. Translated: CASSLVYPGGELFF.

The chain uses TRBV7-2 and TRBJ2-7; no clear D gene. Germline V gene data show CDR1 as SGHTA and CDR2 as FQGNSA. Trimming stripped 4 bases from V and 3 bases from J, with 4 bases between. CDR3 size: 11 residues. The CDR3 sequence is CASSYLYEQYF. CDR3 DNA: TGTGCCAGCAGCTACCTCTACGAGCAGTACTTC.

The CDR3 reads CASSTTGHLNTEAFF. DNA of the CDR3: TGTGCCAGCAGCACGACAGGCCACCTGAACACTGAAGCTTTCTTT. The rearrangement joins TRBV11-3 to TRBJ1-1, with a possible D match to TRBD1 (6 bases). V was clipped by 5 bases and J by 0 bases, with 13 bases between them. Germline CDR1 SGHNT, CDR2 YENEEA. There are 15 residues in the CDR3.

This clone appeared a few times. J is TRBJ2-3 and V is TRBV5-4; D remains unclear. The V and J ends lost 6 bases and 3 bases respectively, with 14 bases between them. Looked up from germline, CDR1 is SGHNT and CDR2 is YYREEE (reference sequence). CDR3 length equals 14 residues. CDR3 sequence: CASTRPEETDTQYF. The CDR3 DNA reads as TGTGCCAGCACGCGGCCAGAAGAGACAGATACGCAGTATTTT.

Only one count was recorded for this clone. The CDR3, as DNA: TGTGCCAGCAGCTTAGAGGGACTAGCGGGGGATACGCAGTATTTT. This sequence encodes CASSLEGLAGDTQYF. The rearrangement links TRBV11-2 to TRBJ2-3, with 13 positions matching TRBD2. The V and J ends lost 0 bases and 6 bases, in that order; junction bases with no gene match: 0. This CDR3 has 15 amino acids. The germline V gene has CDR1 SGHAT and CDR2 FQNNGV.

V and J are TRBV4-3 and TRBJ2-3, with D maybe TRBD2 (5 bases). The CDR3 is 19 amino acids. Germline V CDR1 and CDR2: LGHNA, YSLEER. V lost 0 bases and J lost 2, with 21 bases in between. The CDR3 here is CASSQEYSRRDWFTDTQYF. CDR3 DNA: TGCGCCAGCAGCCAAGAATACTCTAGACGGGATTGGTTCACAGATACGCAGTATTTT.

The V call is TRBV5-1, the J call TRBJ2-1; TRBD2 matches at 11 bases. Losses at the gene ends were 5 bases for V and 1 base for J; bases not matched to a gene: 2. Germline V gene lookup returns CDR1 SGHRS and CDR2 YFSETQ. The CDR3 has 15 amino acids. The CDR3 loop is CASSGLAGSYNEQFF. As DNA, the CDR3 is TGCGCCAGCAGTGGACTAGCGGGTTCCTACAATGAGCAGTTCTTC.

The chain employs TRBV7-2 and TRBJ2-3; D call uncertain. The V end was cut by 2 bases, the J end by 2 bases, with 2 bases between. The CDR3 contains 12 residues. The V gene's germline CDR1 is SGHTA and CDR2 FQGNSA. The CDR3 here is CASSLLTDTQYF. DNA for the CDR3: TGTGCCAGCAGCTTACTCACAGATACGCAGTATTTT.

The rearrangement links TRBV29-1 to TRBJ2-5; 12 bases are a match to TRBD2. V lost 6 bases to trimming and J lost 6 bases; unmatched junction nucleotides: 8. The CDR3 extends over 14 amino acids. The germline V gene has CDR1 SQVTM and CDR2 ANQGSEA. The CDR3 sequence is CSVLAGGQSKTQYF. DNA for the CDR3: TGCAGCGTGCTAGCGGGAGGGCAGTCTAAGACCCAGTACTTC.

CDR3 in DNA: TGTGCCAGCAGCTTAGTTACCTCAGGGACCGGGGAGCTGTTTTTT. Translation gives CASSLVTSGTGELFF. The rearrangement uses TRBV7-6 and TRBJ2-2; tentatively, D is TRBD1 (5 bases). V lost 1 base to trimming and J lost 5 bases, with 11 bases between them. CDR1 and CDR2 (germline): SGHVS, FNYEAQ. CDR3 size: 15 residues. Full variable domain (rest looked up from reference TRBV7-6 and TRBJ2-2): GAGVSQSPRYKVTKRGQDVALRCDPISGHVSLYWYRQALGQGPEFLTYFNYEAQQDKSGLPNDRFSAERPEGSISTLTIQRTEQRDSAMYRCASSLVTSGTGELFFGEGSRLTVL.

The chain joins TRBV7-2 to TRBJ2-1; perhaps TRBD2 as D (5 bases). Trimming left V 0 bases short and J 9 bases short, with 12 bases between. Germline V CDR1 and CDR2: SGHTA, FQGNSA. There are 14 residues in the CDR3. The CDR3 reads CASSLATLAVEQFF. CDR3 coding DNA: TGTGCCAGCAGCTTAGCTACCCTAGCTGTTGAGCAGTTCTTC.

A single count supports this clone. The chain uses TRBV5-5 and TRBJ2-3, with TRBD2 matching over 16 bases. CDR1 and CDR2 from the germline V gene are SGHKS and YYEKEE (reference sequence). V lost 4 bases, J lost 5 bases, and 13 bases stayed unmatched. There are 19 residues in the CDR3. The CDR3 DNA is TGTGCCAGCAGCCGTTCGGGACTAGCGGGAGGGCCGTGGCGAGATACGCAGTATTTT. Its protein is CASSRSGLAGGPWRDTQYF.

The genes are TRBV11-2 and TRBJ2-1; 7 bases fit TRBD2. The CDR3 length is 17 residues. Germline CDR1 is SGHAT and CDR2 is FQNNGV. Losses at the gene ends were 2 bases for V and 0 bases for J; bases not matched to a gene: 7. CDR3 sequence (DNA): TGTGCCAGCAGCTTATCTCGACTAGCAAGCTCCTACAATGAGCAGTTCTTC. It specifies CASSLSRLASSYNEQFF.

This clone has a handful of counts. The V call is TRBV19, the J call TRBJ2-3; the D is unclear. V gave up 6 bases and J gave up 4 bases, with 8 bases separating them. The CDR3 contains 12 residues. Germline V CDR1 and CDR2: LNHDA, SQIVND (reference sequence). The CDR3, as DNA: TGTGCCAGTAGCCGTGTAGCAGATACGCAGTATTTT. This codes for CASSRVADTQYF.

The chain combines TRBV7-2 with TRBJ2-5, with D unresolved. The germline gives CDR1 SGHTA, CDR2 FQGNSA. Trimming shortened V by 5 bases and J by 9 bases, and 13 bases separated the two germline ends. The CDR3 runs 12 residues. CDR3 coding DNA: TGTGCCAGCAGCCCGACTCCGTATGCCCAGTACTTC. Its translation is CASSPTPYAQYF. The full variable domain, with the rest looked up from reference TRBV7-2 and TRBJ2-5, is GAGVSQSPSNKVTEKGKDVELRCDPISGHTALYWYRQSLGQGLEFLIYFQGNSAPDKSGLPSDRFSAERTGGSVSTLTIQRTQQEDSAVYLCASSPTPYAQYFGPGTRLLVL.

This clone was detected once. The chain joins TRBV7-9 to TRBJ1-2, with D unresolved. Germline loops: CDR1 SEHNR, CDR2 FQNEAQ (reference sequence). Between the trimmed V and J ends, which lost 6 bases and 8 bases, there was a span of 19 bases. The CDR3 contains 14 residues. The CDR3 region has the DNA TGTGCCAGCAGTTACCAGATTAGGGAGGGCGGCTACACCTTC. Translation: CASSYQIREGGYTF.

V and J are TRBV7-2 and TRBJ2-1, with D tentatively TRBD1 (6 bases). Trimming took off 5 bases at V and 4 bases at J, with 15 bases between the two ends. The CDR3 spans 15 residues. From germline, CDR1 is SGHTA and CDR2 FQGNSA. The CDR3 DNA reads TGTGCCAGCAGCCCCACGGGACAACCTTACAATGAGCAGTTCTTC. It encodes CASSPTGQPYNEQFF.

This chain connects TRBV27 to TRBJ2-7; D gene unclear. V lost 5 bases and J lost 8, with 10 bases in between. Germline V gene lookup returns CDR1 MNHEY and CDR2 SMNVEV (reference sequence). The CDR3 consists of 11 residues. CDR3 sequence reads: CASSAPGQQYF. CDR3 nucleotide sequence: TGTGCCAGCAGTGCCCCCGGTCAGCAGTACTTC.

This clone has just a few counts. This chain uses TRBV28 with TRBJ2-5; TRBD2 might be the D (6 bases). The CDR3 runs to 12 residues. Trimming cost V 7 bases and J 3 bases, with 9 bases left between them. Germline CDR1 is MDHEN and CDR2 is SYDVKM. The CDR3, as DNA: TGTGCCAGCATGGGAGGAAAAGAGACCCAGTACTTC. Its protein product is CASMGGKETQYF. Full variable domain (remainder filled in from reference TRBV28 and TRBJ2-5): DVKVTQSSRYLVKRTGEKVFLECVQDMDHENMFWYRQDPGLGLRLIYFSYDVKMKEKGDIPEGYSVSREKKERFSLILESASTNQTSMYLCASMGGKETQYFGPGTRLLVL.

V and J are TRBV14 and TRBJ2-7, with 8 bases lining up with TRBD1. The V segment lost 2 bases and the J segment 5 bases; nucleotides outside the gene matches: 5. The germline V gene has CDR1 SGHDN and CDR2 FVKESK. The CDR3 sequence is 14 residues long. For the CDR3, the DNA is TGTGCCAGCAGCCAAACCAGGGGGCGCGACGAGCAGTACTTC. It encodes CASSQTRGRDEQYF.

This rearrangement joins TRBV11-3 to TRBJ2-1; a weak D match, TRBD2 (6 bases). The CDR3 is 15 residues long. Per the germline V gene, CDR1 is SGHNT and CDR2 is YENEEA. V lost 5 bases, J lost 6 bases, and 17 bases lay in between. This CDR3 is CASSPGSGWGNEQFF. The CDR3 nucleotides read TGTGCCAGCAGCCCCGGGAGCGGGTGGGGCAATGAGCAGTTCTTC. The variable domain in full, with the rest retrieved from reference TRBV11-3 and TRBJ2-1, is EAGVVQSPRYKIIEKKQPVAFWCNPISGHNTLYWYLQNLGQGPELLIRYENEEAVDDSQLPKDRFSAERLKGVDSTLKIQPAELGDSAVYLCASSPGSGWGNEQFFGPGTRLTVL.

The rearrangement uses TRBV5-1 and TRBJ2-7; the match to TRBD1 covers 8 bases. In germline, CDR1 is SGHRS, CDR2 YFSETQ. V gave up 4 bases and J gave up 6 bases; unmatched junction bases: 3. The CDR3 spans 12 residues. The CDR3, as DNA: TGCGCCAGCAGCACAGACAGGGGCGAGCAGTACTTC. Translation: CASSTDRGEQYF.

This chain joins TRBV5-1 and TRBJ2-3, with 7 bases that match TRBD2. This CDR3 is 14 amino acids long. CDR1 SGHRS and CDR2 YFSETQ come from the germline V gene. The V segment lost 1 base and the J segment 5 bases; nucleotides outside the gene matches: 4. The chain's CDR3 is CASSLSREVDTQYF. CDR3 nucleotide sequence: TGCGCCAGCAGCTTGTCACGGGAGGTAGATACGCAGTATTTT.

CDR3 sequence: CASRGASGETQYF. The CDR3 nucleotides read TGCGCCAGCAGGGGGGCTAGTGGTGAGACCCAGTACTTC. The V gene is TRBV5-1, the J gene TRBJ2-5, with D possibly being TRBD1 (6 bases). The CDR3 length is 13 residues. V was trimmed by 5 bases and J by 5 bases, leaving 13 bases between them. CDR1 and CDR2 (germline): SGHRS, YFSETQ.

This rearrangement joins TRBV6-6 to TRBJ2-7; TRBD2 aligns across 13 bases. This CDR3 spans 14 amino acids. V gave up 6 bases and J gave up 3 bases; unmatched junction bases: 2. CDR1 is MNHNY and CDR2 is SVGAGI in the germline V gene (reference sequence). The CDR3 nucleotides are TGTGCCAGCAGAGGACTAGCGGGAGACTACGAGCAGTACTTC. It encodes CASRGLAGDYEQYF.

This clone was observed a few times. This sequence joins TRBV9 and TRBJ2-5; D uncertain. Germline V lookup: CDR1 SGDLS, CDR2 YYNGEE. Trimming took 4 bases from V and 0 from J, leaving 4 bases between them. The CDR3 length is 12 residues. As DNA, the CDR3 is TGTGCCAGCAGCCAAAACCAAGAGACCCAGTACTTC. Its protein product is CASSQNQETQYF.

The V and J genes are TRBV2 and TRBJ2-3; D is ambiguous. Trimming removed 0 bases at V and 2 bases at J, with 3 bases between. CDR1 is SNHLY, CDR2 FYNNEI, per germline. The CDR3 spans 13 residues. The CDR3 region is CASSEADTDTQYF. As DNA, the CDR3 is TGTGCCAGCAGTGAAGCCGACACAGATACGCAGTATTTT. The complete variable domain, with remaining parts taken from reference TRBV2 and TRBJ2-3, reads EPEVTQTPSHQVTQMGQEVILRCVPISNHLYFYWYRQILGQKVEFLVSFYNNEISEKSEIFDDQFSVERPDGSNFTLKIRSTKLEDSAMYFCASSEADTDTQYFGPGTRLTVL.